What follows is one TCR beta chain and its context. This specimen belongs to a study of technical replicates of blood from several donors. Clones were read by immunoSEQ multiplex PCR, and TCRdb kept only the in-frame ones, dropping some. Among around 93,000 clones listed, 85% to 95% were seen once. From germline, CDR1 is SGDLS and CDR2 YYNGEE. The J segment lost 2 bases and the V segment lost 3 bases, leaving 9 bases of the junction unmatched. The CDR3 totals 17 residues. This clonotype was sampled from a human donor in good health. The sequenced sample was T cells isolated from PBMCs. The chain is built from TRBV9 and TRBJ2-1, with TRBD2 matching over 9 bases. The CDR3 here is CASSGTGLASTYNEQFF. CDR3 coding DNA: TGTGCCAGCAGCGGAACCGGACTAGCGTCTACCTACAATGAGCAGTTCTTC.